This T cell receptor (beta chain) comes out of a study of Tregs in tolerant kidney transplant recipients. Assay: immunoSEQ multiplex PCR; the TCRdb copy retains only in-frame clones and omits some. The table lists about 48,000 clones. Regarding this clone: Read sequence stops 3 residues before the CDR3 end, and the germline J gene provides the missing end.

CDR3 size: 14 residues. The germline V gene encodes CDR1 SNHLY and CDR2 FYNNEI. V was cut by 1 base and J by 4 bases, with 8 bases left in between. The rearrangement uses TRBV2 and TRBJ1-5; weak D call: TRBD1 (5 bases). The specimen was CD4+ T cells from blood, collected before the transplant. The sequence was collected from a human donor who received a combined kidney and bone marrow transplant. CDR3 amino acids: CASSEVTGNQPQHF. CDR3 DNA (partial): TGTGCCAGCAGTGAAGTAACAGGTAATCAGCCC.